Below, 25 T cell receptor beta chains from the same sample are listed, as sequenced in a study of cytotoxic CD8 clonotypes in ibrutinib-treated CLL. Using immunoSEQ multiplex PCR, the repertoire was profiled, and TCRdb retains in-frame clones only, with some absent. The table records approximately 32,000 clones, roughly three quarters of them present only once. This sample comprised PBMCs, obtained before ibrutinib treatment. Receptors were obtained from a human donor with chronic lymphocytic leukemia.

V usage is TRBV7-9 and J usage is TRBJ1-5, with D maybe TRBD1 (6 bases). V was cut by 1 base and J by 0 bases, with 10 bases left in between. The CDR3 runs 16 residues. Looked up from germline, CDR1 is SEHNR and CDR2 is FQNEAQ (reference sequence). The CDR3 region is CASSLDGGHSNQPQHF. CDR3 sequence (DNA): TGTGCCAGCAGCTTAGATGGGGGGCATAGCAATCAGCCCCAGCATTTT.

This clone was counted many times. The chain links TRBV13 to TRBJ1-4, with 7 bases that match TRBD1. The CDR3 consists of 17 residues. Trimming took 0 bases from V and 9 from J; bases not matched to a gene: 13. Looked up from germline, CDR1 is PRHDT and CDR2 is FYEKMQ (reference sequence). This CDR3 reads CASSLGGSGTVVKKLFF. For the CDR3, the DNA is TGTGCCAGCAGCTTAGGCGGATCCGGGACAGTGGTGAAAAAACTGTTTTTT. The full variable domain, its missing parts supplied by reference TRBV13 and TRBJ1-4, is AAGVIQSPRHLIKEKRETATLKCYPIPRHDTVYWYQQGPGQDPQFLISFYEKMQSDKGSIPDRFSAQQFSDYHSELNMSSLELGDSALYFCASSLGGSGTVVKKLFFGSGTQLSVL.

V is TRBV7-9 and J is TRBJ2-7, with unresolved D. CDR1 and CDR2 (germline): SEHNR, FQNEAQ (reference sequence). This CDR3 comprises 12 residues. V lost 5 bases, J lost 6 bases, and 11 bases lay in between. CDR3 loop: CASSASQREQYF. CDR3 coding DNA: TGTGCCAGCAGCGCCTCTCAGCGCGAGCAGTACTTC.

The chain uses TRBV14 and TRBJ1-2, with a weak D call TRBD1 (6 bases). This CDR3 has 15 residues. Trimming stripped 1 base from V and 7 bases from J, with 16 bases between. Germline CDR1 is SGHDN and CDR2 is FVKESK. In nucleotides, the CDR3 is TGTGCCAGCAGCCAAGTCGCAGGGGCCTTGGGTGGCTACACCTTC. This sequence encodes CASSQVAGALGGYTF.

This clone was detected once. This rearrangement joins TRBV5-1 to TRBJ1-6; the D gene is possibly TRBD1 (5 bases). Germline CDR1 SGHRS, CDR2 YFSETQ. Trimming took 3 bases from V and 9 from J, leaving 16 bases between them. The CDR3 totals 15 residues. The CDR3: CASSSTGTTTSPLHF. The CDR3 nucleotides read TGCGCCAGCAGCTCAACCGGGACGACGACTTCACCCCTCCACTTT.

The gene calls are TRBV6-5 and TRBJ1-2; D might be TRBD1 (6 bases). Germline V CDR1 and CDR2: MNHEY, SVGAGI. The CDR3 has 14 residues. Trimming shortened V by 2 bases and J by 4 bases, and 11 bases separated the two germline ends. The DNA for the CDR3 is TGTGCCAGCAGTTACGGGGGGCTGGGCTATGGCTACACCTTC. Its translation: CASSYGGLGYGYTF.

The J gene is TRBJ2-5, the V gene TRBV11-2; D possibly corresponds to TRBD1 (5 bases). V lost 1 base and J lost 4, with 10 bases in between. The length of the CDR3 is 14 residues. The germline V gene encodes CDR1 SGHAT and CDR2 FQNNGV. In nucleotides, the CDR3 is TGTGCCAGCAGCTTAGGGGTAGGGGCAGAGACCCAGTACTTC. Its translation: CASSLGVGAETQYF.

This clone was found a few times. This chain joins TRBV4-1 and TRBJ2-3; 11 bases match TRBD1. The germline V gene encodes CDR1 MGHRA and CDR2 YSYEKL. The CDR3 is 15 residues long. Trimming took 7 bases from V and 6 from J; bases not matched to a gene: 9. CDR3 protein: CASTGTGGLSDTQYF. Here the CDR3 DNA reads TGCGCCAGCACCGGGACAGGGGGACTATCGGATACGCAGTATTTT.

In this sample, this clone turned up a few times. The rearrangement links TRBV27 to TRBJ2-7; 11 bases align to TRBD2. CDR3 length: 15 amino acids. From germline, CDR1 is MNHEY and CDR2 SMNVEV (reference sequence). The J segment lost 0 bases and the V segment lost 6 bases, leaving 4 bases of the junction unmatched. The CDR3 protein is CASSRGTSGSYEQYF. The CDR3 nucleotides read TGTGCCAGCAGCCGTGGGACTAGCGGCTCCTACGAGCAGTACTTC.

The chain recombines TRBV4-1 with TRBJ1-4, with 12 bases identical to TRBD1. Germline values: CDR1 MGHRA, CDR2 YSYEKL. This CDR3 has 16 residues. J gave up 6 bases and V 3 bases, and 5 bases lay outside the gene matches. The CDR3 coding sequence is TGCGCCAGCAGCCAGGGGGACAGGGGGCGCGATGAAAAACTGTTTTTT. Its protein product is CASSQGDRGRDEKLFF.

The CDR3 DNA sequence: TGTGCCAGCAGCCCCCGGGACAGGGGGTCACCCCTCCACTTT. Its translation: CASSPRDRGSPLHF. The chain employs TRBV7-2 and TRBJ1-6, with 11 bases fitting TRBD1. Germline CDR1 SGHTA, CDR2 FQGNSA. Trimming took 5 bases from V and 10 from J; bases not matched to a gene: 4. This CDR3 comprises 14 residues.

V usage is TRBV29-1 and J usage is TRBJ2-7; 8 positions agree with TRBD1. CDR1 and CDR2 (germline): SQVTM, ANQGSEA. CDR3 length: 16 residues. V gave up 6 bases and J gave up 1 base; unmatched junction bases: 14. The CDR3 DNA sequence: TGCAGCGTGGGCGGAGGGGAACAGGGGGTTTCCTACGAGCAGTACTTC. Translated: CSVGGGEQGVSYEQYF.

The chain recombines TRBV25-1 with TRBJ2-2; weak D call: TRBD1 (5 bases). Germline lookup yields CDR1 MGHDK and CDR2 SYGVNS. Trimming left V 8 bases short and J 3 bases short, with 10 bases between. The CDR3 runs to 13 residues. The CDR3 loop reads CASGTGDTGELFF. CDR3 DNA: TGTGCCAGCGGAACAGGTGACACCGGGGAGCTGTTTTTT.

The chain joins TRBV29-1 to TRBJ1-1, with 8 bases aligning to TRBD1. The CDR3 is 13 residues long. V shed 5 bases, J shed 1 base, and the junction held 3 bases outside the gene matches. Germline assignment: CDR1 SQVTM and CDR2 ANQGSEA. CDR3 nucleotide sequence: TGCAGCGTTATGACAGGGGAGAACACTGAAGCTTTCTTT. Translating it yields CSVMTGENTEAFF.

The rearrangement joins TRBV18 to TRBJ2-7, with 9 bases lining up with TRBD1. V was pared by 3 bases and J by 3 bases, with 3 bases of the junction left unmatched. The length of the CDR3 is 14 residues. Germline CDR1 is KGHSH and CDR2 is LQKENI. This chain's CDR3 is CASSPGTGNYEQYF. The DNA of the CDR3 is TGTGCCAGCTCACCTGGGACAGGGAACTACGAGCAGTACTTC.

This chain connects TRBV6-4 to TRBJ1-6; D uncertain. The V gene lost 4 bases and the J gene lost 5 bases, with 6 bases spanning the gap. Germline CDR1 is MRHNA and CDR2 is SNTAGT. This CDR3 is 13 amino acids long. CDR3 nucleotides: TGTGCCAGCAGTGTCACAGATAATTCACCCCTCCACTTT. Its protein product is CASSVTDNSPLHF.

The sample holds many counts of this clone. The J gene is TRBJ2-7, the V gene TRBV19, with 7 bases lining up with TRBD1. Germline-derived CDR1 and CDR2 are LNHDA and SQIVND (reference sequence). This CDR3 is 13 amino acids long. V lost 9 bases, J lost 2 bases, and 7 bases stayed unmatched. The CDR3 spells CASTQTGAYEQYF. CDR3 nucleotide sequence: TGTGCCAGCACTCAAACAGGGGCCTACGAGCAGTACTTC.

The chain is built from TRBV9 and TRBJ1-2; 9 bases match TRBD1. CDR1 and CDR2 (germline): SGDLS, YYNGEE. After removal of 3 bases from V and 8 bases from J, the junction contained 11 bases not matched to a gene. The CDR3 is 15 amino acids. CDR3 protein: CASSAGTGPGKGYTF. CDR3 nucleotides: TGTGCCAGCAGCGCCGGGACAGGGCCGGGGAAAGGCTACACCTTC.

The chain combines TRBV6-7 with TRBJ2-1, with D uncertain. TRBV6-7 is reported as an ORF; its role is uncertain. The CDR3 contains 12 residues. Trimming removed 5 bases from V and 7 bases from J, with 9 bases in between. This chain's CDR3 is CASSDRVNEQFF. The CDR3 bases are TGTGCCAGCAGTGATAGGGTGAATGAGCAGTTCTTC.

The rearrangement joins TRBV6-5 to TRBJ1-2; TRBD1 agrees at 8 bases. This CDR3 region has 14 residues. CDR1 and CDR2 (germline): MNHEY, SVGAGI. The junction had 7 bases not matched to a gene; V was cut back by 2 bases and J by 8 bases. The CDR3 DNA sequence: TGTGCCAGCAGTTACAGGACAGGGTGGCGCGGCTACACCTTC. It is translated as CASSYRTGWRGYTF.

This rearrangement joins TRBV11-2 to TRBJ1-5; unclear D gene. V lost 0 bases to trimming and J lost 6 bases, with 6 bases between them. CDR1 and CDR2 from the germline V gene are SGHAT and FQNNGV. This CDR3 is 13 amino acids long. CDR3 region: CASSLDPTQPQHF. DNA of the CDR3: TGTGCCAGCAGCTTAGATCCTACTCAGCCCCAGCATTTT.

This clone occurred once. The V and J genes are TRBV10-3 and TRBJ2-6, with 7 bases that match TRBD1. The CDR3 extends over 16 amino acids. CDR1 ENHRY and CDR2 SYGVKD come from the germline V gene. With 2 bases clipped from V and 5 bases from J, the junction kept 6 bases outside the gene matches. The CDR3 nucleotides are TGTGCCATCAGTGAGCCTAGACAGGGATGGGCCAACGTCCTGACTTTC. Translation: CAISEPRQGWANVLTF.

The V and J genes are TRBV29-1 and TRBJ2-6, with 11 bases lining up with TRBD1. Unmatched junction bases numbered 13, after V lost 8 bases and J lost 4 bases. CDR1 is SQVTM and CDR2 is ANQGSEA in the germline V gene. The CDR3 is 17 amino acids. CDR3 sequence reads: CSCGDRDRGSGANVLTF. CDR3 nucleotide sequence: TGCAGCTGTGGGGACCGGGACAGGGGGTCCGGGGCCAACGTCCTGACTTTC. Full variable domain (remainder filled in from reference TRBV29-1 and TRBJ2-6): SAVISQKPSRDICQRGTSLTIQCQVDSQVTMMFWYRQQPGQSLTLIATANQGSEATYESGFVIDKFPISRPNLTFSTLTVSNMSPEDSSIYLCSCGDRDRGSGANVLTFGAGSRLTVL.

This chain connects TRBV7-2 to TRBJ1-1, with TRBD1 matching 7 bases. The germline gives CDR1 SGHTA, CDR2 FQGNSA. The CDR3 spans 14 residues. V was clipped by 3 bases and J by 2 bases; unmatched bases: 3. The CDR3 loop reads CASSFQGVNTEAFF. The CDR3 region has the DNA TGTGCCAGCAGCTTCCAGGGGGTAAACACTGAAGCTTTCTTT.

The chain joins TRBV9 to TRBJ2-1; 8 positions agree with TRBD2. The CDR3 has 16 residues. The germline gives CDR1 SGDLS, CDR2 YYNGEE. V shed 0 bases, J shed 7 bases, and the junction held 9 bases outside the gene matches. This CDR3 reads CASSVALAGGLNEQFF. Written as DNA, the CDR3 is TGTGCCAGCAGCGTAGCGCTAGCGGGTGGTCTAAATGAGCAGTTCTTC.